This is a list of T cell receptor beta chains from one sample in a study of blood T cells in healthy people across ages. One entry per CDR3 protein, called by TCRdb with MiXCR from the 5' RACE reads. The table has about 800,000 distinct CDR3 sequences, 25% seen once; the top ten hold approximately 4%. The data were also submitted as part of a second study, on T cells of mothers and their children.

The sequenced sample was blood. These receptors all stem from a boy between 10 and 17 years old in good health. CDR3s include the opening cysteine and the closing phenylalanine or tryptophan. Each record gives: clone size, V gene, CDR3 protein. Only some rows state a clone size, as once, few, many or a class for expanded clones.

size: NA; V: TRBV4-1; CDR3: CASSPTGTGLETQYF
size: NA; V: TRBV4-2; CDR3: CASSQEQGQSSYEQYF
size: NA; V: TRBV10-3; CDR3: CAISLSTDTQYF
size: NA; V: TRBV27; CDR3: CASRPITHRVEYEQYF
size: NA; V: TRBV4-3; CDR3: CASSQDLHTQYF
size: NA; V: TRBV4-3; CDR3: CASSQDRSAYNEQFF
size: NA; V: TRBV5-4; CDR3: CASSLAAGAREEYF
size: few; V: TRBV20-1; CDR3: CSATEAKSYNEQFF
size: NA; V: TRBV11-1; CDR3: CASSPRMGVRYGDTQYF
size: few; V: TRBV2; CDR3: CASSDWTGGSYNEQFF
size: few; V: TRBV20-1; CDR3: CSARDRSSNEKLFF
size: NA; V: TRBV20-1; CDR3: CSAIQGAISYNSPLHF
size: NA; V: TRBV20-1; CDR3: CSAGGGRTGTYGYTF
size: NA; V: TRBV20-1; CDR3: CSARSTRFNEKLFF
size: NA; V: TRBV7-2; CDR3: CASSLANVSLSNQPQHF
size: NA; V: TRBV4-3; CDR3: CASSPGTSTHNEQFF
size: few; V: TRBV7-8; CDR3: CASSLRLEWATGELFF
size: NA; V: TRBV5-1; CDR3: CASSPDSSNTEAFF
size: few; V: TRBV28; CDR3: CASSFSSGPLYNEQFF
size: few; V: TRBV28; CDR3: CASSLSGGDYEQYF
size: NA; V: TRBV20-1; CDR3: CSARGERGAHSSPFYEQYF
size: NA; V: TRBV7-9; CDR3: CASSLPPPFTEAFF
size: few; V: TRBV29-1; CDR3: CSVAPGTGPTEAFF
size: NA; V: TRBV6-1; CDR3: CASGDRYSYEQYF
size: few; V: TRBV5-1; CDR3: CASRTGERTDTQYF
size: NA; V: TRBV12-5; CDR3: CASGLVLAGGINEQFF
size: few; V: TRBV18; CDR3: CASSPTDSLNSPLHF
size: NA; V: TRBV20-1; CDR3: CSATRDFSNQPQHF
size: NA; V: TRBV6-2/TRBV6-3; CDR3: CASIRDRVKSGEQFF
size: NA; V: TRBV6-5; CDR3: CASGRGNQETQYF
size: few; V: TRBV2; CDR3: CASSDLGMGTQYF
size: NA; V: TRBV12-3/TRBV12-4; CDR3: CASSSASGLAGGYNEQFF
size: few; V: TRBV27; CDR3: CASSLASGAYSEQFF
size: NA; V: TRBV20-1; CDR3: CSARDPGTANYGYTF
size: NA; V: TRBV7-9; CDR3: CASSTRDRNSYNEQSF
size: NA; V: TRBV20-1; CDR3: CSARDTGRALNEQFF
size: NA; V: TRBV11-2; CDR3: CASSRQLAGDANEQFF
size: NA; V: TRBV28; CDR3: CASSLKDNQETQYF
size: few; V: TRBV20-1; CDR3: CSASQGAIGELSF
size: NA; V: TRBV11-2; CDR3: CASSLEWGSETQYF
size: NA; V: TRBV4-1; CDR3: CASSQAIVRRGGEQYF
size: NA; V: TRBV28; CDR3: CASSRPLGGFDNEQFF
size: few; V: TRBV30; CDR3: CAWSVPRGYNEQFF
size: NA; V: TRBV9; CDR3: CASSATGSLQPQHF
size: NA; V: TRBV28; CDR3: CASSPRTGNLDEQYF
size: NA; V: TRBV7-2; CDR3: CASSLVRVGGNTQYF
size: few; V: TRBV7-9; CDR3: CASSADQRETQYF
size: few; V: TRBV29-1; CDR3: CSVEDRREWNTEAFF
size: NA; V: TRBV29-1; CDR3: CSVEDLGYEQYF
size: few; V: TRBV20-1; CDR3: CSTGTNTGELFF
size: few; V: TRBV29-1; CDR3: CSVEGQRPYEQYF
size: few; V: TRBV28; CDR3: CASSHDGSEAFF
size: NA; V: TRBV6-1; CDR3: CASSARIAGADTQYF
size: NA; V: TRBV5-1; CDR3: CASSPGGHSNTEAFF